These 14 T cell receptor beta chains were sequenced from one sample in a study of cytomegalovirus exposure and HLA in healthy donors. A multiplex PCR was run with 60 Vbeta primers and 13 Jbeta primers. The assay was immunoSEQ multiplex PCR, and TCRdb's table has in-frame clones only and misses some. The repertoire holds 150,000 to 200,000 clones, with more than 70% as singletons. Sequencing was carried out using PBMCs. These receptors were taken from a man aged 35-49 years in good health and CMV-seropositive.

For the CDR3, the DNA is TGCGCCAGCAGTGGAGGGAAGAACACTGAAGCTTTCTTT. Translation: CASSGGKNTEAFF. The rearrangement links TRBV10-2 to TRBJ1-1; D not resolved. Germline V CDR1 and CDR2: WSHSY, SAAADI. The V end was cut by 4 bases, the J end by 1 base, with 7 bases between. The CDR3 has 13 residues.

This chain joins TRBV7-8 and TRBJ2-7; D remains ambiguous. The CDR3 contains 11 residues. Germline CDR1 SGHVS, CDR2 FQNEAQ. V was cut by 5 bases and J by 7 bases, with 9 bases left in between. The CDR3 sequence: CASSPKIEQYF. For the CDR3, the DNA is TGTGCCAGCAGCCCTAAAATTGAGCAGTACTTC.

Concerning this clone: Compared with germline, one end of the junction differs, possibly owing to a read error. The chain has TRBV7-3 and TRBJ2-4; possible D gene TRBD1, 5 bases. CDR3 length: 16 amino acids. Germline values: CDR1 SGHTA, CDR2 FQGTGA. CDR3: CASSLNRQSVSNIQHF. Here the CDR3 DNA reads TGTGCCAGCAGCTTAAACCGACAGAGCGTTTCGAACATTCAGCACTTC.

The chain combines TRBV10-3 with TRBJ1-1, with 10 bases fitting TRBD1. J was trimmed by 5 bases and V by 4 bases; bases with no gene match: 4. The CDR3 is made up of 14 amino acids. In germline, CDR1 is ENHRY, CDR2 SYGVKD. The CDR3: CAISGRTGGTEAFF. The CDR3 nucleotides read TGTGCCATCAGTGGGCGGACAGGGGGAACTGAAGCTTTCTTT.

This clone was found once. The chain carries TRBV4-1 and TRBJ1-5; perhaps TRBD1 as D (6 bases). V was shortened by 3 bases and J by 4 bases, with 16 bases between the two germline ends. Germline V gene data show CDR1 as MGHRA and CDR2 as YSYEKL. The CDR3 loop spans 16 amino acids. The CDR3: CASSHDGQFRNQPQHF. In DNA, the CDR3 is TGCGCCAGCAGCCACGACGGACAGTTTCGGAATCAGCCCCAGCATTTT.

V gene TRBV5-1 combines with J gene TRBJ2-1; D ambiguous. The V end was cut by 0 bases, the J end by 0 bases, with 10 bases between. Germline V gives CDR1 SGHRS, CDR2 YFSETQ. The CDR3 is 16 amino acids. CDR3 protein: CASSLEAFSSYNEQFF. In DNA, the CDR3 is TGCGCCAGCAGCTTGGAAGCGTTTAGCTCCTACAATGAGCAGTTCTTC.

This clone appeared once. Here the CDR3 reads CASSLSTSGLGEQYF. CDR3 sequence (DNA): TGTGCCAGCAGTTTATCGACTAGCGGGCTAGGCGAGCAGTACTTC. J is TRBJ2-7 and V is TRBV27; 10 nucleotides match TRBD2. After removal of 0 bases from V and 6 bases from J, the junction contained 5 bases not matched to a gene. The CDR3 length is 15 residues. The germline CDR1 and CDR2 sequences are MNHEY and SMNVEV (reference sequence).

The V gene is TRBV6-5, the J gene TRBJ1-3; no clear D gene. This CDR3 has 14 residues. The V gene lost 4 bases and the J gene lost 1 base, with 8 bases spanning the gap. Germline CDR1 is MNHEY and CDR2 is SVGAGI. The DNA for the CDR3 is TGTGCCAGCAGTTCCCTTACTTCTGGAAACACCATATATTTT. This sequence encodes CASSSLTSGNTIYF.

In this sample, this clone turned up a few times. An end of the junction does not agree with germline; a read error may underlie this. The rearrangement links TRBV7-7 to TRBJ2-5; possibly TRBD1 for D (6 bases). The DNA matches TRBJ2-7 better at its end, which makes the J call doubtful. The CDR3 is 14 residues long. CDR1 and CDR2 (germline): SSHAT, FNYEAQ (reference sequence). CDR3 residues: CASSLAQGLYEQYF. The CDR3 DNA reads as TGTGCTAGCAGCTTAGCGCAGGGGTTGTACGAGCAGTACTTC.

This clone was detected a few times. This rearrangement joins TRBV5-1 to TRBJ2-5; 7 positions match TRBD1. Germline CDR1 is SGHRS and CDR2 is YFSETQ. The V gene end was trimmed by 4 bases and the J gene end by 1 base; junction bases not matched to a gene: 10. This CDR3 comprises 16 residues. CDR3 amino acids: CASSPGQGVGQETQYF. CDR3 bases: TGCGCCAGCAGCCCAGGGCAGGGGGTAGGCCAAGAGACCCAGTACTTC.

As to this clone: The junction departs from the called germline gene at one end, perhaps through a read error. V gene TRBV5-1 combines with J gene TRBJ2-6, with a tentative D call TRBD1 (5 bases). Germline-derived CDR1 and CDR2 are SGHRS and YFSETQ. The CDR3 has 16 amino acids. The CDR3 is CASSILRSSGANGLTF. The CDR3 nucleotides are TGCGCCAGCAGCATCCTAAGGAGCTCTGGGGCCAACGGCCTGACTTTC.

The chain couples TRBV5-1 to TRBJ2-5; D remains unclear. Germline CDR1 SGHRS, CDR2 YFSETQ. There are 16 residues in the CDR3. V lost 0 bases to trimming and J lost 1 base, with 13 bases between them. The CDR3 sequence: CASSLVGSALQETQYF. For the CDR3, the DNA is TGCGCCAGCAGCTTGGTCGGGTCGGCGCTCCAAGAGACCCAGTACTTC. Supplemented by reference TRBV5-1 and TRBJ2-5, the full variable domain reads KAGVTQTPRYLIKTRGQQVTLSCSPISGHRSVSWYQQTPGQGLQFLFEYFSETQRNKGNFPGRFSGRQFSNSRSEMNVSTLELGDSALYLCASSLVGSALQETQYFGPGTRLLVL.

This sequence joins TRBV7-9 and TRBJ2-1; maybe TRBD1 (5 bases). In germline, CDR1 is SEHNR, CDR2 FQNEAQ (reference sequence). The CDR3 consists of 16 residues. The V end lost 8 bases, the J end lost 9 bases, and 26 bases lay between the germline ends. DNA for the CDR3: TGTGCCAGCGCTCAGGGCTCGGCTCTCACCGGCGGTGAGCAGTTCTTC. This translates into CASAQGSALTGGEQFF.

The CDR3 reads CASSLELFGEKLFF. The DNA for the CDR3 is TGTGCCAGCAGCTTAGAACTGTTCGGTGAAAAACTGTTTTTT. The J gene is TRBJ1-4, the V gene TRBV11-3, with no clear D. Germline V gives CDR1 SGHNT, CDR2 YENEEA. This CDR3 has 14 amino acids. V was cut by 0 bases and J by 7 bases, with 9 bases left in between.